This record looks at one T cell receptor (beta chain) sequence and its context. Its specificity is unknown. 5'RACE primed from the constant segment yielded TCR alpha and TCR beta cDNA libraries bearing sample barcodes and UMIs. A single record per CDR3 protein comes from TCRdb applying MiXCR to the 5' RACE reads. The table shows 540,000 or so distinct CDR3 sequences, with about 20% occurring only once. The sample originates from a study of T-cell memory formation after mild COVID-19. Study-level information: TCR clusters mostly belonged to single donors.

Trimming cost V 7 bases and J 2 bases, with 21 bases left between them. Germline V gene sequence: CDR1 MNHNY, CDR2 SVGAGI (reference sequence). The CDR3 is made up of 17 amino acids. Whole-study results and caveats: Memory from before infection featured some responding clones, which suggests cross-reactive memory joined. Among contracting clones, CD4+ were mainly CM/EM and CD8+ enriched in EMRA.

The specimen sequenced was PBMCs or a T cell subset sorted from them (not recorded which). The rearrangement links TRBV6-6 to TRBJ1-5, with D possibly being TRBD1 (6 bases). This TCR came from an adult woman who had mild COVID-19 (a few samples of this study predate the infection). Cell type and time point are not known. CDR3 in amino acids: CASIPNYQGLGNQPQHF. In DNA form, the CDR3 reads TGTGCCAGCATCCCAAACTACCAGGGGTTGGGCAATCAGCCCCAGCATTTT.